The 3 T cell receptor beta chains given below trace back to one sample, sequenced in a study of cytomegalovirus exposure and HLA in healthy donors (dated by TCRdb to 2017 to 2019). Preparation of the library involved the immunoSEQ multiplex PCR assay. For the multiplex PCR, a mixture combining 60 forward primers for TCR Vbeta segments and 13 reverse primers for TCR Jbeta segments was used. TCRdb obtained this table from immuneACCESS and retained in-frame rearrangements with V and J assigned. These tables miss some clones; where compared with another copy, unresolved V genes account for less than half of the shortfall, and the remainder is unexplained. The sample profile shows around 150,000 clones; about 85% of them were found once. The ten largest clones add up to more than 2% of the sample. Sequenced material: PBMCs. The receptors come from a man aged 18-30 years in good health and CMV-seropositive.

The CDR3 region has the DNA TGTGCCAGCAGCTTGAACCTAATCGAGCAGTACTTC. Translating it yields CASSLNLIEQYF. The chain links TRBV5-6 to TRBJ2-7; no firm D call. Germline V gene lookup returns CDR1 SGHDT and CDR2 YYEEEE. Trimming cost V 1 base and J 6 bases, with 8 bases left between them. The CDR3 loop spans 12 amino acids. Complete variable domain (other parts from reference TRBV5-6 and TRBJ2-7): DAGVTQSPTHLIKTRGQQVTLRCSPKSGHDTVSWYQQALGQGPQFIFQYYEEEERQRGNFPDRFSGHQFPNYSSELNVNALLLGDSALYLCASSLNLIEQYFGPGTRLTVT.

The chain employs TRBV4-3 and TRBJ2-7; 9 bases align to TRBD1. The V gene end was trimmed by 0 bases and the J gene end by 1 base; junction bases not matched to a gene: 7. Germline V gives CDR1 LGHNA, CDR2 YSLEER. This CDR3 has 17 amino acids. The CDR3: CASSQEELGQGSYEQYF. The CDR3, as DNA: TGCGCCAGCAGCCAAGAGGAGTTGGGACAGGGATCCTACGAGCAGTACTTC.

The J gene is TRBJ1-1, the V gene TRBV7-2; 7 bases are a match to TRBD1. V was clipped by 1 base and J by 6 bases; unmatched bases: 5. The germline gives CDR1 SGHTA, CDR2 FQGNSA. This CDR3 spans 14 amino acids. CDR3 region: CASSLEQGVPEAFF. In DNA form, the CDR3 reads TGTGCCAGCAGCTTAGAGCAGGGGGTCCCTGAAGCTTTCTTT.